This T cell receptor (beta chain) was sequenced in a study of T cells after yellow fever vaccination. This clonotype was observed many times. TCRdb independently ran MiXCR on the 5' RACE reads; one entry per CDR3 protein. The sample consists of approximately 170,000 distinct CDR3 sequences, 9.5% to 11% of them appearing once. Germline trimming cut 8 bases from V and 7 bases from J; bases unmatched to any gene: 2. This CDR3 has 12 amino acids. Germline-derived CDR1 and CDR2 are MNHEY and SMNVEV (reference sequence). The rearrangement links TRBV27 to TRBJ1-6, with 7 bases that match TRBD1. The clonotype originates from a man between 18 and 29 years old who received the YFV17D yellow fever vaccine. Sequenced here: CD8+ T cells sorted from PBMCs, sampled 15 days after the yellow fever booster vaccination. CDR3 coding DNA: TGTGCCAGCGCGGACAGGAATTCACCCCTCCACTTT. It is translated as CASADRNSPLHF.